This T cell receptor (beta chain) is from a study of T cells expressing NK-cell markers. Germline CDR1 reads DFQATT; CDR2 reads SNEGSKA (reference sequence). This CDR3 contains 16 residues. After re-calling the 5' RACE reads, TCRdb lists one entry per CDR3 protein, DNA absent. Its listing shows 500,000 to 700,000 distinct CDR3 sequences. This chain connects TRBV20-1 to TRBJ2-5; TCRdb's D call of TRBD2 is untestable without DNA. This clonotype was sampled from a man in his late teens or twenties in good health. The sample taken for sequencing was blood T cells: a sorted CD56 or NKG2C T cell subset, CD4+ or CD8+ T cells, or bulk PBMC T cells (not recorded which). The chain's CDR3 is CSARPAGVRVRETQYF.